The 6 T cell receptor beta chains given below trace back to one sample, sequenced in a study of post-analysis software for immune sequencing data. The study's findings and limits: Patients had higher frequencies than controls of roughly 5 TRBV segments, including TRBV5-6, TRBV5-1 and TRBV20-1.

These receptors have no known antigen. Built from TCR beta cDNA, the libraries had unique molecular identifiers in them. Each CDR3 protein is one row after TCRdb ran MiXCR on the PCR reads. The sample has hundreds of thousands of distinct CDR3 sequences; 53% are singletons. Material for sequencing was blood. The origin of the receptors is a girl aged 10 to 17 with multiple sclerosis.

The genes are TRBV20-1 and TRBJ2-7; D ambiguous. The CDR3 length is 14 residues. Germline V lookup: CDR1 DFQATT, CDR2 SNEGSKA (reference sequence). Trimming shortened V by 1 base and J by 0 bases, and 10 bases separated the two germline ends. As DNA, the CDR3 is TGCAGTGCTAGAGGGTCCATTGGCTCCTACGAGCAGTACTTC. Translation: CSARGSIGSYEQYF.

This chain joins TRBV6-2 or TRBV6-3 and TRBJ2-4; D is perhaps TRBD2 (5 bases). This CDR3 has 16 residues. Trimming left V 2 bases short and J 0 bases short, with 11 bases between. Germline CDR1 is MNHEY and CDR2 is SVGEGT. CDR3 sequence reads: CASSYDAGLAKNIQYF. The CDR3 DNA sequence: TGTGCCAGCAGTTACGACGCGGGTCTAGCCAAAAACATTCAGTACTTC.

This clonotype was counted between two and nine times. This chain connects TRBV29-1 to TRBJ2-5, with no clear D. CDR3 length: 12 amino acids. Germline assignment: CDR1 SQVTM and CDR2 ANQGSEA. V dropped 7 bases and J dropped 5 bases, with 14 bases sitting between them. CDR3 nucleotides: TGCAGCGCCACAAAGGGAAGCGAGACCCAGTACTTC. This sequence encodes CSATKGSETQYF.

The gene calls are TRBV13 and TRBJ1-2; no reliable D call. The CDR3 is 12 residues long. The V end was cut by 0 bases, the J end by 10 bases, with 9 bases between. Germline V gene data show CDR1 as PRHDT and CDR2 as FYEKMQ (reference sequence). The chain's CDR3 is CASSLGTGIYTF. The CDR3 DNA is TGTGCCAGCAGCTTAGGAACGGGTATCTACACCTTC.

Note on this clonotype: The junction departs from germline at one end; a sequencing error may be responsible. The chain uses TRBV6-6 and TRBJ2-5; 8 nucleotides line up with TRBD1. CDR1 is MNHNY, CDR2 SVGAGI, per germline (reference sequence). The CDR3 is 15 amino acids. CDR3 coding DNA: TGTGCCGGCAGTGACCCAGGGGGCGACCAAGAGACCCAGTACTTC. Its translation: CAGSDPGGDQETQYF.

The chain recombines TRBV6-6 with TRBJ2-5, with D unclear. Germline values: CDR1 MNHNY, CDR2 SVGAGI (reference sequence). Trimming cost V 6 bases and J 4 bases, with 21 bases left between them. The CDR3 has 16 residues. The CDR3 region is CASSLSHVQFAETQYF. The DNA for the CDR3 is TGTGCCAGCAGCCTTTCCCATGTCCAATTCGCAGAGACCCAGTACTTC.